These 12 T cell receptor beta chains originate from one sample sequenced in a study of cytomegalovirus exposure and HLA in healthy donors (dated by TCRdb to 2016 to 2017). Library method: the immunoSEQ multiplex PCR assay. For the multiplex PCR, a mixture combining 60 forward primers for TCR Vbeta segments and 13 reverse primers for TCR Jbeta segments was used. Not all clones reach the TCRdb copy of this immuneACCESS table, which keeps in-frame sequences only. Checked studies attribute under half of the gap to unresolved V genes and leave the rest unexplained. Counted in this sample were about 150,000 clones; roughly 82% of them appeared once. The biggest ten clones account for under 8.5% of the sample. The specimen sequenced was PBMCs. These receptors were taken from a woman aged 45-65 years in good health and CMV-seropositive.

This sequence joins TRBV4-3 and TRBJ2-3; 9 bases agree with TRBD1. The CDR3 contains 14 residues. CDR1 LGHNA and CDR2 YSLEER come from the germline V gene. V trimming: 4 bases; J trimming: 5 bases; junction bases outside the gene matches: 4. CDR3 sequence: CASSPGTGRDTQYF. CDR3 DNA sequence: TGCGCCAGCAGCCCCGGGACAGGGAGAGATACGCAGTATTTT.

The rearrangement joins TRBV7-9 to TRBJ2-3; 8 positions match TRBD2. This CDR3 comprises 17 residues. The trim removed 1 base at V and 0 bases at J, leaving 6 bases unmatched. In germline, CDR1 is SEHNR, CDR2 FQNEAQ (reference sequence). The CDR3 sequence: CASSLVGSGVSTDTQYF. The CDR3 bases are TGTGCCAGCAGCTTAGTCGGTAGCGGGGTTAGCACAGATACGCAGTATTTT.

This chain joins TRBV30 and TRBJ1-2, with TRBD1 matching over 9 bases. The germline V gene encodes CDR1 GTSNPN and CDR2 SVGIG (reference sequence). This CDR3 spans 14 amino acids. V trimming: 3 bases; J trimming: 7 bases; junction bases outside the gene matches: 9. CDR3 amino acids: CAWRATGGIFGYTF. The DNA of the CDR3 is TGTGCCTGGAGAGCGACAGGGGGGATTTTTGGCTACACCTTC.

In its sample, this clone was seen once. This chain joins TRBV5-1 and TRBJ2-7, with TRBD1 matching over 8 bases. This CDR3 has 14 residues. V shed 4 bases, J shed 5 bases, and the junction held 8 bases outside the gene matches. Germline CDR1 is SGHRS and CDR2 is YFSETQ. Written as DNA, the CDR3 is TGCGCCAGCAGCCCAGGACAGGGAATGGACGAGCAGTACTTC. Encoded protein: CASSPGQGMDEQYF.

The chain links TRBV6-6 to TRBJ1-2; D is undetermined. The ends were cut back, 2 bases at V and 0 bases at J, with 13 bases in the middle. The CDR3 is 16 residues long. CDR1 MNHNY and CDR2 SVGAGI come from the germline V gene (reference sequence). The DNA of the CDR3 is TGTGCCAGCAGTTACGACCAGAGGCGACCTAACTATGGCTACACCTTC. Residues: CASSYDQRRPNYGYTF.

This chain joins TRBV7-2 and TRBJ2-1; 8 positions match TRBD2. Germline assignment: CDR1 SGHTA and CDR2 FQGNSA. Losses at the gene ends were 3 bases for V and 6 bases for J; bases not matched to a gene: 10. The length of the CDR3 is 16 residues. The CDR3 here is CASSFGGGLAVNEQFF. The CDR3 nucleotides read TGTGCCAGCAGCTTCGGCGGAGGACTAGCAGTCAATGAGCAGTTCTTC.

This chain connects TRBV9 to TRBJ2-1, with 9 bases lining up with TRBD2. Trimming removed 0 bases from V and 3 bases from J; junction bases left unmatched: 1. The CDR3 is 15 amino acids. CDR1 is SGDLS and CDR2 is YYNGEE in the germline V gene. The CDR3 DNA is TGTGCCAGCAGCGTAGGCGGGGGGGACTACAATGAGCAGTTCTTC. Its protein is CASSVGGGDYNEQFF.

The genes are TRBV9 and TRBJ1-3, with D uncertain. The CDR3 totals 15 residues. Germline V gives CDR1 SGDLS, CDR2 YYNGEE. Trimming removed 3 bases at V and 4 bases at J, with 14 bases between. As DNA, the CDR3 is TGTGCCAGCAGCGCGAGGGCCGACGGGGGAAACACCATATATTTT. It codes for CASSARADGGNTIYF. Combining the CDR3 with reference TRBV9 and TRBJ1-3 gives the whole variable domain DSGVTQTPKHLITATGQRVTLRCSPRSGDLSVYWYQQSLDQGLQFLIQYYNGEERAKGNILERFSAQQFPDLHSELNLSSLELGDSALYFCASSARADGGNTIYFGEGSWLTVV.

This sequence joins TRBV6-1 and TRBJ2-7; D is unresolved. Trimming removed 6 bases from V and 3 bases from J, with 6 bases in between. The CDR3 covers 11 residues. Germline V gives CDR1 MNHNS, CDR2 SASEGT. The CDR3 region has the DNA TGTGCCAGCAGGAGGAGCTACGAGCAGTACTTC. This gives the protein CASRRSYEQYF.

The chain carries TRBV7-2 and TRBJ1-6; D is undetermined. Deletions cut 1 base from V and 5 bases from J, with 15 bases between. CDR1 and CDR2 (germline): SGHTA, FQGNSA. The length of the CDR3 is 17 residues. CDR3 in DNA: TGTGCCAGCAGCTTAGTAGCGGTTAGTAGAGATAATTCACCCCTCCACTTT. Translated, it gives CASSLVAVSRDNSPLHF.

This clone turned up a few times. V and J are TRBV5-6 and TRBJ2-1; possible D gene TRBD1, 6 bases. Germline values: CDR1 SGHDT, CDR2 YYEEEE. Trimming stripped 5 bases from V and 3 bases from J, with 12 bases between. CDR3 size: 14 residues. The CDR3 is CASRRRQVYNEQFF. CDR3 bases: TGTGCCAGCAGACGGCGACAGGTCTACAATGAGCAGTTCTTC.

CDR3 sequence: CASSLVSAGGRVEQFF. The CDR3 DNA reads TGTGCCAGCAGCTTAGTTTCCGCGGGGGGGCGTGTTGAGCAGTTCTTC. The chain carries TRBV7-2 and TRBJ2-1; 9 positions agree with TRBD2. The CDR3 has 16 amino acids. In germline, CDR1 is SGHTA, CDR2 FQGNSA. Trimming took 1 base from V and 9 from J; bases not matched to a gene: 10.